The T cell receptor (beta chain) described here comes from a study of blood T cell repertoires in COVID-19. The overall study: In each case, the material was cDNA or gDNA derived from T cells, B-cell-depleted T cells, or PBMCs.

Profiling relied on immunoSEQ multiplex PCR, and the TCRdb table lists in-frame clones only, not all of them. The sample contains some 140,000 clones, roughly 82% of which appear only once. CDR3 length equals 16 residues. Germline assignment: CDR1 LNHNV and CDR2 YYDKDF (reference sequence). The V gene end was trimmed by 3 bases and the J gene end by 2 bases; junction bases not matched to a gene: 4. This sequence originates from an older man with acute or convalescent COVID-19. This chain uses TRBV15 with TRBJ2-2; 9 bases line up with TRBD1. Source material: peripheral blood. CDR3 sequence: CATSRGDRVNTGELFF. The CDR3 DNA follows: TGTGCCACCAGCAGGGGGGACAGGGTCAACACCGGGGAGCTGTTTTTT.